The 9 T cell receptor beta chains reported below all come from one sample, sequenced in a study of T cells in localized non-small cell lung cancer. This table comes from immunoSEQ multiplex PCR, and its TCRdb copy is limited to in-frame clones, with some not included. The repertoire holds some 22,000 clones, approximately 84% seen once, with roughly 4.8% in the top ten. Sample: PBMCs, taken before any cancer treatment. The source is a man aged 40 to 70 with stage II lung adenocarcinoma.

The gene calls are TRBV5-6 and TRBJ2-6; 7 positions match TRBD1. Germline lookup yields CDR1 SGHDT and CDR2 YYEEEE. The CDR3 contains 14 residues. The V and J ends lost 6 bases and 6 bases, in that order; junction bases with no gene match: 6. DNA of the CDR3: TGTGCCAGCAACCGACAGGGTGAGGCCAACGTCCTGACTTTC. It codes for CASNRQGEANVLTF.

This chain joins TRBV27 and TRBJ2-3; D not resolved. The CDR3 totals 12 residues. The V and J ends lost 3 bases and 5 bases respectively, with 6 bases between them. Per germline, CDR1 MNHEY and CDR2 SMNVEV (reference sequence). In nucleotides, the CDR3 is TGTGCCAGCAGTTTCATCGGAGATACGCAGTATTTT. Protein product: CASSFIGDTQYF.

V and J are TRBV11-3 and TRBJ2-7; D ambiguous. Germline V gene lookup returns CDR1 SGHNT and CDR2 YENEEA. The V end was cut by 1 base, the J end by 6 bases, with 7 bases between. The CDR3 is made up of 12 amino acids. Here the CDR3 DNA reads TGTGCCAGCAGCTTAGGGGGAACCGAGCAGTACTTC. It codes for CASSLGGTEQYF.

This chain joins TRBV29-1 and TRBJ2-1; no definite D call. The CDR3 consists of 14 residues. The germline V and J ends were trimmed by 4 bases and 3 bases, with 13 bases remaining between them. Germline lookup yields CDR1 SQVTM and CDR2 ANQGSEA. In DNA, the CDR3 is TGCAGCGTTGTTCTAGAAGAAAGCTACAATGAGCAGTTCTTC. Translating gives CSVVLEESYNEQFF.

This chain connects TRBV4-2 to TRBJ1-2; D is undetermined. The V and J ends lost 3 bases and 3 bases respectively, with 17 bases between them. CDR3 size: 16 residues. Germline V lookup: CDR1 LGHNA, CDR2 YNFKEQ. CDR3: CASSHPDTFPYYGYTF. DNA for the CDR3: TGTGCCAGCAGCCATCCTGACACCTTTCCCTACTATGGCTACACCTTC.

The chain couples TRBV10-3 to TRBJ1-5; D gene ambiguous. Germline V lookup: CDR1 ENHRY, CDR2 SYGVKD. The germline V and J ends were trimmed by 0 bases and 3 bases, with 9 bases remaining between them. This CDR3 has 15 amino acids. For the CDR3, the DNA is TGTGCCATCAGTGAGTCGGGCCCGACCAATCAGCCCCAGCATTTT. Protein: CAISESGPTNQPQHF.

The rearrangement uses TRBV11-3 and TRBJ2-2; 9 positions match TRBD1. This CDR3 is built from 15 residues. Germline V gene sequence: CDR1 SGHNT, CDR2 YENEEA. V lost 4 bases to trimming and J lost 8 bases; unmatched junction nucleotides: 8. The CDR3 spells CASSSTGGWVGELFF. The CDR3, as DNA: TGTGCCAGCAGCTCAACAGGGGGCTGGGTGGGGGAGCTGTTTTTT.

The chain employs TRBV7-8 and TRBJ1-2; no clear D gene. The length of the CDR3 is 14 residues. The V end lost 5 bases, the J end lost 0 bases, and 10 bases lay between the germline ends. CDR1 is SGHVS and CDR2 is FQNEAQ in the germline V gene. CDR3 in amino acids: CASSPRSANYGYTF. The CDR3 bases are TGTGCCAGCAGCCCACGGTCAGCTAACTATGGCTACACCTTC.

The rearrangement joins TRBV7-2 to TRBJ1-1, with D hard to call. V was clipped by 1 base and J by 3 bases, with 9 bases between them. CDR1 is SGHTA, CDR2 FQGNSA, per germline. The CDR3 consists of 14 residues. As DNA, the CDR3 is TGTGCCAGCAGCTTAGATGGGGATTACACTGAAGCTTTCTTT. Protein: CASSLDGDYTEAFF.